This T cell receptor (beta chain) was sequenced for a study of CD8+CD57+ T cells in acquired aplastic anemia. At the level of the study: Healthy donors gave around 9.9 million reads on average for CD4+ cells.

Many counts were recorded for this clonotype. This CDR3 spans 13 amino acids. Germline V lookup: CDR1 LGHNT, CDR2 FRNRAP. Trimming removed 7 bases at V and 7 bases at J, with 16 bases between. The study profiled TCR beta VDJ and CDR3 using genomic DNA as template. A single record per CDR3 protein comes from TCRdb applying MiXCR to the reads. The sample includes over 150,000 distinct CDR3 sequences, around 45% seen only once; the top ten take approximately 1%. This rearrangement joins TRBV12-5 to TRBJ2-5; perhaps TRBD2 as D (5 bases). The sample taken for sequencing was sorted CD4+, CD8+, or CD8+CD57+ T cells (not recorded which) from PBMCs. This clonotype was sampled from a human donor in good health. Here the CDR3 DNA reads TGTGCTAGTGTTTCCACACTCAGCGGGACCCAGTACTTC. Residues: CASVSTLSGTQYF. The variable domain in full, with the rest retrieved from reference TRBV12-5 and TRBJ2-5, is DARVTQTPRHKVTEMGQEVTMRCQPILGHNTVFWYRQTMMQGLELLAYFRNRAPLDDSGMPKDRFSAEMPDATLATLKIQPSEPRDSAVYFCASVSTLSGTQYFGPGTRLLVL.